This is a list of T cell receptor beta chains from one sample in a study of blood T cell repertoires in COVID-19. Assay: immunoSEQ multiplex PCR; the TCRdb copy retains only in-frame clones and omits some. The sample has around 150,000 clones, approximately 87% seen once; the top ten hold around a tenth. Material for sequencing was peripheral blood. The receptors derive from a woman in her 70s with COVID-19, enrolled during active disease. The CDR3 runs from the conserved cysteine through the conserved F or W. A D gene is named only where the DNA matches it firmly. Some rows have no size entry. The others give once, few or many, or a class for an expanded clone.

>TRBJ1-2|TRBV7-9|.|.
TGTGCCAGCAGCTTGGCGGACAGACGTCACTATGGCTACACCTTC
CASSLADRRHYGYTF
>TRBJ1-2|TRBV29-1|.|.
TGCAGCGTTTCTACAACCCCTGACAGTCACTATGGCTACACCTTC
CSVSTTPDSHYGYTF
>TRBJ1-4|TRBV4-1|.|TRBD1
TGCGCCAGCAGCCAAGCACTCGGGACAGGGGCTTTAACTAATGAAAAACTGTTTTTT
CASSQALGTGALTNEKLFF
>TRBJ1-1|TRBV7-2|.|TRBD1
TGTGCCAGCAGCTTAGGGGGACAGAGAATGAACACTGAAGCTTTCTTT
CASSLGGQRMNTEAFF
>TRBJ2-4|TRBV10-2|.|.
TGCGCCAGCAGTGAGTCCGGGGGGCCCGGCAAAAACATTCAGTACTTC
CASSESGGPGKNIQYF
>TRBJ1-1|TRBV7-9|.|.
TGTGCCAGCAGGGGACAGAACACTGAAGCTTTCTTT
CASRGQNTEAFF
>TRBJ2-3|TRBV2|few|TRBD1
TGTGCCAGCAGTGCCCCGACAGGGCCGATTGCCACAGATACGCAGTATTTT
CASSAPTGPIATDTQYF
>TRBJ1-1|TRBV9|.|.
TGTGCCAGCAGCGTAGCTACGGGGGGAACTGAAGCTTTCTTT
CASSVATGGTEAFF
>TRBJ1-3|TRBV28|.|.
TGTGCCAGCAGTTTACCCCTAGCAATTCCAGGAAACACCATATATTTT
CASSLPLAIPGNTIYF
>TRBJ1-5|TRBV7-8|.|TRBD1
TGTGCCAGCAGCTTAAAGGGGACAGGACGGGGAAATAGCAATCAGCCCCAGCATTTT
CASSLKGTGRGNSNQPQHF
>TRBJ2-5|TRBV2|.|.
TGTGCCAGCAATGGGGCGGCACAAGAGACCCAGTACTTC
CASNGAAQETQYF
>TRBJ2-2|TRBV6-4|.|TRBD2
TGTGCCAGCAGGGCCCCCGTCGGGGGGGTAAACGGGGAGCTGTTTTTT
CASRAPVGGVNGELFF
>TRBJ1-4|TRBV15|.|.
TGTGCCACCAGCAGTGCGGGTTGGGAAAAACTGTTTTTT
CATSSAGWEKLFF
>TRBJ1-2|TRBV28|.|.
TGTGCCAGCAGGACCATTACAGGGAACGGCTACACCTTC
CASRTITGNGYTF
>TRBJ1-3|TRBV7-9|.|TRBD1
TGTGCCAGCAGCTTAGGTGGTGGGACAGGCACTGGAAACACCATATATTTT
CASSLGGGTGTGNTIYF
>TRBJ2-5|TRBV3-1/TRBV3-2|few|TRBD2
TGTGCCAGCAGCCGATGGGTTAGCGGGGGGGGAGAAGAGACCCAGTACTTC
CASSRWVSGGGEETQYF
>TRBJ2-7|TRBV3-1/TRBV3-2|few|.
TGTGCCAGCAGCCGGGGGCGGGAGCAGTACTTC
CASSRGREQYF
>TRBJ2-1|TRBV11-2|.|TRBD2
TGTGCCAGCAGCTCGGGACTAGCGGGGGGGTTCTACAATGAGCAGTTCTTC
CASSSGLAGGFYNEQFF
>TRBJ2-1|TRBV7-6|.|TRBD1
TGTGCCAGCAGCACCCGGCCAGGGGGCAGTTCCTACAATGAGCAGTTCTTC
CASSTRPGGSSYNEQFF
>TRBJ2-1|TRBV29-1|.|TRBD2
TGCAGCGTTGATACTAGCGCGAACAATGAGCAGTTCTTC
CSVDTSANNEQFF